This entry is about one TCR beta chain. The antigen remains undetermined. This sample was included in a study of cytomegalovirus exposure and HLA in healthy donors. Study details: Falling in the Caucasian-associated ancestry cluster were 80% to 85% of under 500 genotyped donors.

60 Vbeta and 13 Jbeta primers were used in PCR. TCRdb's table, derived via immunoSEQ multiplex PCR, lists solely in-frame clones and lacks some. The top ten clones hold around 1.6% of a sample with some 130,000 clones, over 50% of them seen once. V was shortened by 7 bases and J by 6 bases, with 18 bases between the two germline ends. This CDR3 is 15 amino acids long. Germline V CDR1 and CDR2: SGHTA, FQGNSA. Study-level findings and limits: Across all donors, roughly uniform sequencing depth was an assumption of the presence/absence analyses. An Asian-associated ancestry cluster reportedly showed fewer N-insertions than the roughly 700-donor mean in a later analysis. A later analysis revealed that TCR association rates differed between HLA loci, peaking at DRB1 and bottoming out at HLA-C.

Sequenced sample: PBMCs. The sequence was obtained from a human donor in good health. The chain uses TRBV7-2 and TRBJ2-2, with a tentative D call TRBD2 (5 bases). In DNA form, the CDR3 reads TGTGCCAGCAACGCCCCCGTCCGGGGTGCCGGGGAGCTGTTTTTT. It codes for CASNAPVRGAGELFF.